A single T cell receptor (beta chain) is shown here with its context. Its antigen is currently unknown. TCRdb called the reads again in MiXCR, with one record for every CDR3 protein. The sample records 100,000 to 150,000 distinct CDR3 sequences, 20% to 30% being singletons. This record comes from a study of T cell repertoires in cytomegalovirus infection. Across the study: Carrying CMV and the relevant HLA type showed in public TCR beta signatures. General study points: HLA-C-restricted CMV-specific TCR beta clonotypes prevailed in the ex vivo response. People with CMV and the relevant HLA were identified by cumulative public TCR beta family frequency.

Specimen: PBMCs, sequenced either directly or after in vitro stimulation (not recorded which). This clonotype was obtained from a human donor in good health (CMV status not recorded). Some clones in this sample may be carry-over from other donors' samples.

The CDR3 spells CASSQARTSGYLEQFF. CDR3 bases: TGCGCCAGCAGCCAAGCTCGGACTAGCGGGTATCTGGAGCAGTTCTTC. V is TRBV4-1 and J is TRBJ2-1, with 11 bases aligning to TRBD2. Germline V gene data show CDR1 as MGHRA and CDR2 as YSYEKL. V trimming: 1 base; J trimming: 10 bases; junction bases outside the gene matches: 9. The CDR3 length is 16 residues.